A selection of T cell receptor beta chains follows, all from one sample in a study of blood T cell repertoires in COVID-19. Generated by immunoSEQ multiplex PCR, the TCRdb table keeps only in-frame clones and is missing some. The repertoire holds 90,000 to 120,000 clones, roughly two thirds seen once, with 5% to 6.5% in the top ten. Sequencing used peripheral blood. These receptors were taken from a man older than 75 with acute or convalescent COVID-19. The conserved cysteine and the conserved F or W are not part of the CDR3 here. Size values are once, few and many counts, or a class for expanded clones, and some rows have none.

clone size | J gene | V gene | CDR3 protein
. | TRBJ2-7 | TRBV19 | ASSEPSSYEQY
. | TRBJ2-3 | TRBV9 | ASSGLKDTQY
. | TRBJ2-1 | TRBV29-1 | SVALNEQF
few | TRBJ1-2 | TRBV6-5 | ASSRAGTGIYGYT
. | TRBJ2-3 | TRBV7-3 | ASSSTGTSDTQY
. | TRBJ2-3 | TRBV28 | ATLTSTDTQY
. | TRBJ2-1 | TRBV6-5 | ASSYWRERGNEQF
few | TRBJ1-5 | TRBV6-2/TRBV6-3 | ASSYQTGGNQPQH
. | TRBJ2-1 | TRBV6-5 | ASSRQDSNEQF
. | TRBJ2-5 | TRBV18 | ASSPGRETQY
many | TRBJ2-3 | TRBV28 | ASSILSGRATDTQY
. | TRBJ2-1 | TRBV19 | ASSGGLFLNEQF
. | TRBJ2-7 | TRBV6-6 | ASSWVAGLYEQY
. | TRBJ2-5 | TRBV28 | ASSLSWAGLETQY
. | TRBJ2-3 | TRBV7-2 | ASSLAVTDTQY
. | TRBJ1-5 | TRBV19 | ASSTRRDRVSNQPQH
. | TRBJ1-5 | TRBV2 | ASSATGTGKGSNQPQH
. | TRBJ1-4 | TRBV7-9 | ASSLPGQGWEKLF
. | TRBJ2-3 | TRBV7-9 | ASSSQGGGTDTQY
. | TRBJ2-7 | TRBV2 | ASMRDRRSEQY
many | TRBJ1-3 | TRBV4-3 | ASSQDQGFSGNTIY
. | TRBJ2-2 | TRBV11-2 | ASSLGGQSGELF
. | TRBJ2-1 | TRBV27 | ASTPGGPGNEQF
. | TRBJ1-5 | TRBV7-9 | ASSDGTGSGNQPQH
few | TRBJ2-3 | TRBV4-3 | ASSQRSWRDTQY
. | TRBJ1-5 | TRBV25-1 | ASSESGTDNQPQH
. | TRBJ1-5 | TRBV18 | ASSPGHLNQPQH
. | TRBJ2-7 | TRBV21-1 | ASSSHRDYKTYEQY
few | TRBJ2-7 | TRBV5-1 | ASSLVSGTSEQY
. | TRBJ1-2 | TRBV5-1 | ASSLDINYGYT
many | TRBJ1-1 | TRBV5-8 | ASTLRVTEAF
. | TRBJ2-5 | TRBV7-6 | ASSPDVAGEPQY
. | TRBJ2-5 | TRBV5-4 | ASSPPGRRQETQY
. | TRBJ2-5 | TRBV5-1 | ASSPGGLAGGETQY
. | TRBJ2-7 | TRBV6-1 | ASSEALAGGSYEQY
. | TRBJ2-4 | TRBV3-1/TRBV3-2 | ASTTGAKNIQY
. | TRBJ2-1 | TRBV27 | ASSPGQGAASYNEQF
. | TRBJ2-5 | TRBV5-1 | ASSLGSQETQY
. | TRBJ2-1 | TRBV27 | ASSLGGSYNEQF
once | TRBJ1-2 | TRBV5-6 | ASSLRLAGQDYGYT
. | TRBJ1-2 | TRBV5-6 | ASSLLSGEAGYT
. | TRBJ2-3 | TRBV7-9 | ASSLGLGFKDTQY
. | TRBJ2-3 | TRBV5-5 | ASSLLGSLSTDTQY
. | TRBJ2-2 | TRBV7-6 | ASSLVFTSGVNTGELF
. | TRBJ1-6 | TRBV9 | ASSTIGGVYNSPLH
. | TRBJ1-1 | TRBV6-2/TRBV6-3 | ASSTRRGPRTEAF
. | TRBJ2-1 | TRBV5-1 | ASSEVRNEQF
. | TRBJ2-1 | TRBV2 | ASTDGLVSEQF
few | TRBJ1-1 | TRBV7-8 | ASSITGTPNTEAF
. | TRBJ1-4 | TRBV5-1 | ASSLEGQGNEKLF
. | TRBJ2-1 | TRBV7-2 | ASSLGRQGSNEQF
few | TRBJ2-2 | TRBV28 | ASSLWGLAGGPGELF